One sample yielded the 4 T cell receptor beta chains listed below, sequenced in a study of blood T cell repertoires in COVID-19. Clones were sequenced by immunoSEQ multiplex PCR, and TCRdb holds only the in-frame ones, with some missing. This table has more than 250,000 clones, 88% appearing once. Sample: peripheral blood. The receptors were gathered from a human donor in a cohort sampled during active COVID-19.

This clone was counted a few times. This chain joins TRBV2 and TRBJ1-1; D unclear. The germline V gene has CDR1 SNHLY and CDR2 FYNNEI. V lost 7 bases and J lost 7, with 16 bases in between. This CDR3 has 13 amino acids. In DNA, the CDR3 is TGTGCCAGCAACACAGCGGGTCCCTTTGAAGCTTTCTTT. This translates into CASNTAGPFEAFF.

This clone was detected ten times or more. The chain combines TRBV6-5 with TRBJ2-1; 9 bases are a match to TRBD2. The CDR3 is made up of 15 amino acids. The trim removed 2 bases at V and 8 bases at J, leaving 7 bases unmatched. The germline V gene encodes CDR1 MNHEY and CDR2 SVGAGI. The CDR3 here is CASSYEGSGSYEQFF. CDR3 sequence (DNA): TGTGCCAGCAGTTACGAGGGTAGCGGGAGTTATGAGCAGTTCTTC.

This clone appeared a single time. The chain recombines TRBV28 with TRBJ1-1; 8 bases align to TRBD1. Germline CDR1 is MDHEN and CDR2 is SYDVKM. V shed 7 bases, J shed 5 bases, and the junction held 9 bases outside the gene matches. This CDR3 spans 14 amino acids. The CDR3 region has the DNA TGTGCCAGCACCGTCGGACAGGGACGAACTGAAGCTTTCTTT. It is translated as CASTVGQGRTEAFF.

CDR3 nucleotide sequence: TGTGCCAGCAGCCCTAGTGCTCCGGGACAGGGAAATTTAGACACTGAAGCTTTCTTT. Translating it yields CASSPSAPGQGNLDTEAFF. V is TRBV6-2 or TRBV6-3 and J is TRBJ1-1; TRBD1 matches 9 bases. Trimming at V came to 6 bases and at J to 3 bases, leaving 20 bases not matched to a gene. Germline CDR1 is MNHEY and CDR2 is SVGEGT. This CDR3 is 19 amino acids long.